Following are 2 T cell receptor beta chains from one sample sequenced in a study of blood T cell repertoires in COVID-19. Assay: immunoSEQ multiplex PCR; the TCRdb copy retains only in-frame clones and omits some. The sample holds roughly 250,000 clones, under 90% seen once. Sequenced material: PBMCs or T cells enriched from blood (not recorded which). These TCRs come from a woman in her thirties or forties who had been exposed to COVID-19.

This sequence joins TRBV27 and TRBJ1-2, with 8 bases aligning to TRBD1. Germline V gene data show CDR1 as MNHEY and CDR2 as SMNVEV (reference sequence). The V and J ends lost 8 bases and 6 bases, in that order; junction bases with no gene match: 2. There are 11 residues in the CDR3. The CDR3 loop reads CASRTGNGYTF. CDR3 in DNA: TGTGCCAGCCGGACAGGGAATGGCTACACCTTC.

This clone was recorded only once. The chain couples TRBV14 to TRBJ2-3, with 8 bases fitting TRBD1. CDR3 length: 16 amino acids. Germline loops: CDR1 SGHDN, CDR2 FVKESK. Trimming removed 0 bases from V and 6 bases from J; junction bases left unmatched: 8. The CDR3 loop is CASSQDLGQGRDTQYF. CDR3 DNA sequence: TGTGCCAGCAGCCAAGATCTAGGACAGGGCAGGGATACGCAGTATTTT.